The 25 T cell receptor beta chains presented below share a single source sample, sequenced in a study of cytomegalovirus exposure and HLA in healthy donors. Generated by immunoSEQ multiplex PCR, the TCRdb table keeps only in-frame clones and is missing some. The sample includes more than 95,000 clones, around 94% of them seen just once. The sample consisted of PBMCs. The receptor set was obtained from a woman aged 18-30 years in good health and CMV-seronegative.

The rearrangement links TRBV19 to TRBJ2-7; possibly TRBD1 for D (7 bases). There are 13 residues in the CDR3. The germline gives CDR1 LNHDA, CDR2 SQIVND (reference sequence). Trimming took off 7 bases at V and 6 bases at J, with 16 bases between the two ends. CDR3 residues: CASKGGGIGEQYF. CDR3 in DNA: TGTGCCAGTAAAGGAGGGGGCATTGGCGAGCAGTACTTC.

V gene TRBV7-9 combines with J gene TRBJ1-1; D possibly corresponds to TRBD1 (5 bases). Germline lookup yields CDR1 SEHNR and CDR2 FQNEAQ (reference sequence). The CDR3 totals 16 residues. The V gene lost 5 bases and the J gene lost 1 base, with 17 bases spanning the gap. For the CDR3, the DNA is TGTGCCAGCAGCCAAAAGGAAAGGGGCCGGAACACTGAAGCTTTCTTT. Protein sequence: CASSQKERGRNTEAFF.

The table lists this clone with a count of one. The chain uses TRBV5-6 and TRBJ1-2; TRBD1 aligns across 9 bases. The CDR3 extends over 13 amino acids. V trimming: 3 bases; J trimming: 9 bases; junction bases outside the gene matches: 6. In germline, CDR1 is SGHDT, CDR2 YYEEEE. The CDR3 DNA reads TGTGCCAGCAGCTCCCGGGACAGGGCTAGCTACACCTTC. It is translated as CASSSRDRASYTF.

The chain combines TRBV2 with TRBJ2-7; 7 positions agree with TRBD1. Germline values: CDR1 SNHLY, CDR2 FYNNEI. The CDR3 length is 16 residues. J was trimmed by 5 bases and V by 7 bases; bases with no gene match: 17. The CDR3 is CASKSFQGGLSDEQYF. In DNA, the CDR3 is TGTGCCAGCAAATCCTTTCAAGGGGGCCTTTCGGACGAGCAGTACTTC.

Regarding this clone: Distinct nucleotide sequences in the sample also encode this CDR3. The chain combines TRBV6-1 with TRBJ2-5; 13 positions match TRBD2. The germline CDR1 and CDR2 sequences are MNHNS and SASEGT. The trim removed 5 bases at V and 4 bases at J, leaving 4 bases unmatched. The CDR3 has 15 amino acids. CDR3 in amino acids: CASSRLAGGRETQYF. As DNA, the CDR3 is TGTGCCAGCAGTCGACTAGCGGGGGGTCGAGAGACCCAGTACTTC.

This clone occurred once. The genes are TRBV30 and TRBJ1-2; 7 bases match TRBD1. The germline gives CDR1 GTSNPN, CDR2 SVGIG (reference sequence). After removal of 1 base from V and 6 bases from J, the junction contained 5 bases not matched to a gene. The CDR3 is 13 amino acids. For the CDR3, the DNA is TGTGCCTGGAGTGGCGGGACAGTCGATGGCTACACCTTC. Amino acid sequence: CAWSGGTVDGYTF.

The V gene is TRBV29-1, the J gene TRBJ2-1; D gene uncertain. V was pared by 2 bases and J by 0 bases, with 11 bases between. Germline loops: CDR1 SQVTM, CDR2 ANQGSEA. The CDR3 contains 15 residues. The CDR3 sequence: CSVELLLSSYNEQFF. CDR3 DNA: TGCAGCGTTGAACTCCTCTTGAGCTCCTACAATGAGCAGTTCTTC.

The chain recombines TRBV28 with TRBJ2-2; 12 bases match TRBD2. The germline V gene has CDR1 MDHEN and CDR2 SYDVKM. The CDR3 extends over 18 amino acids. V shed 6 bases, J shed 0 bases, and the junction held 8 bases outside the gene matches. CDR3 coding DNA: TGTGCCAGCAGCCGGGGACTAGCGGGCACCCCGAACACCGGGGAGCTGTTTTTT. Amino acids: CASSRGLAGTPNTGELFF.

The rearrangement joins TRBV28 to TRBJ1-1; D is uncertain. Germline V gene sequence: CDR1 MDHEN, CDR2 SYDVKM. The CDR3 spans 14 residues. V lost 4 bases and J 2 bases, leaving 11 bases between the germline ends. CDR3: CASSSPSGNTEAFF. In DNA form, the CDR3 reads TGTGCCAGCAGTTCCCCCTCAGGTAACACTGAAGCTTTCTTT.

The chain is built from TRBV28 and TRBJ2-6; D remains ambiguous. Deletions cut 8 bases from V and 1 base from J, with 6 bases between. Germline CDR1 is MDHEN and CDR2 is SYDVKM. The CDR3 has 13 residues. Written as DNA, the CDR3 is TGTGCCAGCGTAGTTTCTGGGGCCAACGTCCTGACTTTC. Residues: CASVVSGANVLTF.

The chain employs TRBV7-2 and TRBJ2-1; 16 positions match TRBD2. The V segment lost 8 bases and the J segment 9 bases; nucleotides outside the gene matches: 10. Looked up from germline, CDR1 is SGHTA and CDR2 is FQGNSA. This CDR3 has 16 residues. The chain's CDR3 is CASRTGGTSGRGEQFF. The CDR3 coding sequence is TGTGCCAGCCGGACTGGAGGGACTAGCGGGAGGGGTGAGCAGTTCTTC.

This clone was counted a single time. The chain uses TRBV2 and TRBJ1-5, with 9 nucleotides matching TRBD1. V lost 4 bases to trimming and J lost 1 base; unmatched junction nucleotides: 5. This CDR3 has 16 amino acids. Germline values: CDR1 SNHLY, CDR2 FYNNEI. The CDR3: CASSGTGVESNQPQHF. The CDR3, as DNA: TGTGCCAGCAGTGGGACAGGGGTAGAGAGCAATCAGCCCCAGCATTTT.

This chain connects TRBV7-9 to TRBJ2-2; a possible D gene is TRBD2 (6 bases). The ends were cut back, 5 bases at V and 2 bases at J, with 12 bases in the middle. Germline V gene data show CDR1 as SEHNR and CDR2 as FQNEAQ (reference sequence). The CDR3 has 15 amino acids. CDR3 loop: CASSPGTPNTGELFF. CDR3 DNA sequence: TGTGCCAGCAGCCCCGGGACTCCCAACACCGGGGAGCTGTTTTTT.

The chain employs TRBV7-9 and TRBJ1-3; D not resolved. This CDR3 is built from 15 residues. Deletions cut 6 bases from V and 0 bases from J, with 12 bases between. The germline CDR1 and CDR2 sequences are SEHNR and FQNEAQ (reference sequence). Here the CDR3 DNA reads TGTGCCAGCAGTTTCGGGTCCCGCTCTGGAAACACCATATATTTT. Residues: CASSFGSRSGNTIYF.

Concerning this clone itself: This sample also contains other DNA sequences that code for the same CDR3. The gene calls are TRBV18 and TRBJ2-7; 8 nucleotides agree with TRBD1. This CDR3 comprises 14 residues. V shed 3 bases and J 1 base; nucleotides not matched to a gene: 2. In germline, CDR1 is KGHSH, CDR2 LQKENI. In nucleotides, the CDR3 is TGTGCCAGCTCACCCGGGACAGGTTCCTACGAGCAGTACTTC. Amino acids: CASSPGTGSYEQYF.

The V and J genes are TRBV7-6 and TRBJ2-1, with D tentatively TRBD2 (5 bases). V dropped 1 base and J dropped 7 bases, with 17 bases sitting between them. In germline, CDR1 is SGHVS, CDR2 FNYEAQ. There are 16 residues in the CDR3. CDR3 sequence reads: CASSLVPERLGNEQFF. For the CDR3, the DNA is TGTGCCAGCAGCTTAGTACCCGAGCGGTTGGGGAATGAGCAGTTCTTC.

The CDR3 sequence is CASSFRNVGVQFF. CDR3 bases: TGTGCCAGCAGTTTTAGGAACGTAGGGGTGCAGTTCTTC. The chain joins TRBV6-5 to TRBJ2-1; maybe TRBD1 (5 bases). The CDR3 is 13 amino acids. V was trimmed by 4 bases and J by 12 bases, leaving 16 bases between them. From germline, CDR1 is MNHEY and CDR2 SVGAGI.

This clone has only one observation. V gene TRBV2 combines with J gene TRBJ1-1, with 9 bases lining up with TRBD1. Unmatched junction bases numbered 6, after V lost 5 bases and J lost 5 bases. Germline CDR1 SNHLY, CDR2 FYNNEI. The CDR3 loop spans 14 amino acids. The DNA of the CDR3 is TGTGCCAGCAGTAACAGGGGGCTAGGGACTGAAGCTTTCTTT. Its translation: CASSNRGLGTEAFF.

The chain carries TRBV5-4 and TRBJ1-1; possible D gene TRBD1, 6 bases. Germline V gene data show CDR1 as SGHNT and CDR2 as YYREEE (reference sequence). V was clipped by 4 bases and J by 2 bases, with 15 bases between them. This CDR3 contains 15 residues. As DNA, the CDR3 is TGTGCCAGCAGCGGGGACATAAAGTCTAACACTGAAGCTTTCTTT. Its translation is CASSGDIKSNTEAFF.

The chain has TRBV6-4 and TRBJ2-3, with D unclear. Per the germline V gene, CDR1 is MRHNA and CDR2 is SNTAGT. Trimming pared 5 bases from V and 9 bases from J, leaving 15 bases between. This CDR3 is built from 13 residues. The DNA for the CDR3 is TGTGCCAGCAGTCCCGAGAGCCACCAAACGCAGTATTTT. Translated: CASSPESHQTQYF.

The chain links TRBV19 to TRBJ1-2; D might be TRBD1 (5 bases). Trimming pared 4 bases from V and 2 bases from J, leaving 8 bases between. The germline V gene encodes CDR1 LNHDA and CDR2 SQIVND (reference sequence). The CDR3 consists of 13 residues. This CDR3 reads CASSRAGNYGYTF. Here the CDR3 DNA reads TGTGCCAGTAGTAGGGCAGGGAACTATGGCTACACCTTC. Full variable domain (missing parts from reference TRBV19 and TRBJ1-2): DGGITQSPKYLFRKEGQNVTLSCEQNLNHDAMYWYRQDPGQGLRLIYYSQIVNDFQKGDIAEGYSVSREKKESFPLTVTSAQKNPTAFYLCASSRAGNYGYTFGSGTRLTVV.

In DNA form, the CDR3 reads TGTGCCAGCAGCTTATCGTTTCCCAATGAGCAGTTCTTC. Protein product: CASSLSFPNEQFF. This rearrangement joins TRBV13 to TRBJ2-1; D gene uncertain. With 2 bases removed from V and 6 bases from J, the gap between germline ends came to 8 bases. This CDR3 region has 13 residues. Germline loops: CDR1 PRHDT, CDR2 FYEKMQ (reference sequence).

The rearrangement links TRBV28 to TRBJ1-1, with 7 nucleotides matching TRBD1. The CDR3 extends over 14 amino acids. Germline-derived CDR1 and CDR2 are MDHEN and SYDVKM. The ends lost 4 bases at V and 1 base at J; junction bases unmatched: 3. The CDR3: CASSWDRWNTEAFF. In nucleotides, the CDR3 is TGTGCCAGCAGTTGGGACAGATGGAACACTGAAGCTTTCTTT.

The V gene is TRBV4-1, the J gene TRBJ2-7, with 11 positions matching TRBD2. This CDR3 has 16 residues. V trimming: 3 bases; J trimming: 3 bases; junction bases outside the gene matches: 7. Germline V gene data show CDR1 as MGHRA and CDR2 as YSYEKL. This chain's CDR3 is CASSQVTSGVLYEQYF. As DNA, the CDR3 is TGCGCCAGCAGCCAGGTGACTAGCGGGGTCCTCTACGAGCAGTACTTC.

The count of this clone is one. This rearrangement joins TRBV9 to TRBJ1-5; D unclear. The CDR3 is made up of 13 amino acids. Trimming pared 2 bases from V and 4 bases from J, leaving 7 bases between. CDR1 is SGDLS, CDR2 YYNGEE, per germline. Written as DNA, the CDR3 is TGTGCCAGCAGCGTCGGGGTAAATCAGCCCCAGCATTTT. This gives the protein CASSVGVNQPQHF.